What follows describes a single TCR beta chain. No antigen is known for it. The assay was immunoSEQ multiplex PCR, and TCRdb's table has in-frame clones only and misses some. The sample yields roughly 84,000 clones, around 80% seen once. Single viable CD3+CD4+CD8-CD45RO+ cells were sorted as the memory CD4+ T cells. Donors' CMV status reflects serum IgG against pp150, pp28, p38, p52. CD4+ T cells were isolated by positive magnetic selection. This sample was taken from a study of memory CD4+ T cells and cytomegalovirus serostatus. Findings and limits, study-wide: Median bootstrapped AUC for CMV status was approximately 0.94 originally, less than 0.93 US-trained.

This receptor was obtained from an adult in good health and CMV-seronegative. The sequenced sample consisted of memory CD4+ T cells from blood.

The CDR3 region has the DNA TGTGCCAGCAGTTTACGAGGACGCCAAGGGGAGCAGTACTTC. It is translated as CASSLRGRQGEQYF. The chain uses TRBV28 and TRBJ2-7; D unresolved. The germline gives CDR1 MDHEN, CDR2 SYDVKM. The CDR3 runs to 14 residues. Trimming removed 2 bases from V and 7 bases from J, with 15 bases in between.